These 21 T cell receptor beta chains were sequenced from one sample in a study of shared clonotypes between healthy human individuals. Method: immunoSEQ multiplex PCR; TCRdb's copy keeps in-frame clones and lacks some. The table records about 120,000 clones, around 68% of them present only once. Source material: memory CD8+ T cells sorted from blood. Subset meaning: CD45RO+ cells pooled with CCR7-negative TemRA cells. The receptors stem from a woman aged 30 to 39 in good health.

The rearrangement links TRBV6-1 to TRBJ2-3; D call uncertain. CDR1 and CDR2 (germline): MNHNS, SASEGT. V lost 1 base to trimming and J lost 5 bases, with 13 bases between them. The CDR3 is 15 residues long. The CDR3 DNA follows: TGTGCCAGCAGTGAAGGTTATTTCGGTCTAGATACGCAGTATTTT. Translation gives CASSEGYFGLDTQYF.

CDR3 in amino acids: CASSEPPDRGLYGYTF. CDR3 coding DNA: TGTGCCAGCAGTGAACCCCCGGACAGGGGGCTCTATGGCTACACCTTC. The chain joins TRBV6-1 to TRBJ1-2; TRBD1 matches at 11 bases. The CDR3 sequence is 16 residues long. V lost 2 bases and J lost 4; bases outside the gene matches: 6. Germline loops: CDR1 MNHNS, CDR2 SASEGT.

The rearrangement links TRBV28 to TRBJ2-3; 8 bases match TRBD2. The ends lost 4 bases at V and 4 bases at J; junction bases unmatched: 7. Germline V CDR1 and CDR2: MDHEN, SYDVKM. CDR3 size: 15 residues. The CDR3 sequence: CASSSTGGRPDTQYF. In DNA form, the CDR3 reads TGTGCCAGCAGTTCTACGGGAGGGCGCCCAGATACGCAGTATTTT.

This rearrangement joins TRBV6-1 to TRBJ2-1, with 7 bases aligning to TRBD2. There are 14 residues in the CDR3. With 7 bases clipped from V and 2 bases from J, the junction kept 5 bases outside the gene matches. The germline CDR1 and CDR2 sequences are MNHNS and SASEGT. CDR3 residues: CASIGTTPYNEQFF. The CDR3 region has the DNA TGTGCCAGCATAGGGACTACCCCCTACAATGAGCAGTTCTTC.

This rearrangement joins TRBV29-1 to TRBJ2-1; 12 bases are shared with TRBD2. This CDR3 is built from 16 residues. Trimming cost V 0 bases and J 2 bases; bases outside gene matches: 2. CDR1 and CDR2 from the germline V gene are SQVTM and ANQGSEA. In DNA form, the CDR3 reads TGCAGCGTTGAAGATCGACTAGCGGGAGCCTACAATGAGCAGTTCTTC. Protein: CSVEDRLAGAYNEQFF.

The chain is built from TRBV19 and TRBJ1-5; TRBD1 might be the D (6 bases). The V gene lost 3 bases and the J gene lost 6 bases, with 15 bases spanning the gap. Germline V CDR1 and CDR2: LNHDA, SQIVND (reference sequence). This CDR3 contains 15 residues. Here the CDR3 reads CASSMGRQDGQPQHF. The DNA for the CDR3 is TGTGCCAGTAGTATGGGGCGACAGGATGGTCAGCCCCAGCATTTT. Combining the CDR3 with reference TRBV19 and TRBJ1-5 gives the whole variable domain DGGITQSPKYLFRKEGQNVTLSCEQNLNHDAMYWYRQDPGQGLRLIYYSQIVNDFQKGDIAEGYSVSREKKESFPLTVTSAQKNPTAFYLCASSMGRQDGQPQHFGDGTRLSIL.

This clone appeared a few times. This sequence joins TRBV4-1 and TRBJ1-5, with D maybe TRBD1 (5 bases). Trimming pared 0 bases from V and 3 bases from J, leaving 12 bases between. The CDR3 totals 16 residues. CDR1 is MGHRA and CDR2 is YSYEKL in the germline V gene. CDR3 sequence: CASSQDPPQVNQPQHF. The CDR3 DNA follows: TGCGCCAGCAGCCAAGATCCGCCACAGGTCAATCAGCCCCAGCATTTT.

Details on this clone: Given a much more abundant clone one base away, this may be a read error. The chain recombines TRBV27 with TRBJ1-1; no definite D call. The CDR3 extends over 11 amino acids. The V end lost 6 bases, the J end lost 4 bases, and 6 bases lay between the germline ends. Looked up from germline, CDR1 is MNHEY and CDR2 is SMNVEV (reference sequence). The CDR3 region is CASRVGTEAFF. The CDR3 bases are TGTGCCAGCAGGGTGGGCACTGAAGCTTTCTTT.

This clone has a count of ten or more. The chain links TRBV2 to TRBJ1-2; 7 bases are shared with TRBD1. V lost 4 bases to trimming and J lost 5 bases; unmatched junction nucleotides: 4. The CDR3 length is 13 residues. Germline-derived CDR1 and CDR2 are SNHLY and FYNNEI. DNA for the CDR3: TGTGCCAGCAGTGCAGACAGGGAGTATGGCTACACCTTC. Protein: CASSADREYGYTF.

This sequence joins TRBV7-9 and TRBJ2-1, with 8 nucleotides matching TRBD2. The CDR3 runs 16 residues. Germline V gives CDR1 SEHNR, CDR2 FQNEAQ (reference sequence). The V gene end was trimmed by 5 bases and the J gene end by 9 bases; junction bases not matched to a gene: 15. CDR3 residues: CASSPPGAGDAAEQFF. The CDR3 DNA is TGTGCCAGCAGCCCCCCCGGAGCGGGAGATGCGGCTGAGCAGTTCTTC.

Only a few counts were recorded for this clone. The rearrangement links TRBV5-4 to TRBJ2-7; D is possibly TRBD1 (6 bases). In germline, CDR1 is SGHNT, CDR2 YYREEE (reference sequence). Trimming removed 2 bases from V and 4 bases from J, with 16 bases in between. CDR3 length: 15 amino acids. The CDR3 DNA sequence: TGTGCCAGCAGCTTAAGGCAGGGGTTCTGGTACGAGCAGTACTTC. Its protein product is CASSLRQGFWYEQYF. Drawing the rest from reference TRBV5-4 and TRBJ2-7, the complete variable domain is ETGVTQSPTHLIKTRGQQVTLRCSSQSGHNTVSWYQQALGQGPQFIFQYYREEENGRGNFPPRFSGLQFPNYSSELNVNALELDDSALYLCASSLRQGFWYEQYFGPGTRLTVT.

This clone has just one count. The chain uses TRBV18 and TRBJ1-2; D is uncertain. V was cut by 3 bases and J by 5 bases, with 10 bases left in between. The CDR3 consists of 13 residues. Germline lookup yields CDR1 KGHSH and CDR2 LQKENI. The DNA of the CDR3 is TGTGCCAGCTCACCGGAACCAATTTATGGCTACACCTTC. Its translation: CASSPEPIYGYTF.

This clone was observed at least ten times. The chain is built from TRBV25-1 and TRBJ1-1, with D tentatively TRBD1 (5 bases). The length of the CDR3 is 14 residues. With 4 bases removed from V and 2 bases from J, the gap between germline ends came to 11 bases. Germline CDR1 is MGHDK and CDR2 is SYGVNS. The CDR3 is CASSVGDGNTEAFF. CDR3 coding DNA: TGTGCCAGCAGTGTCGGGGACGGAAACACTGAAGCTTTCTTT.

This clone was seen ten or more times. V gene TRBV15 combines with J gene TRBJ2-5; 10 nucleotides match TRBD1. The germline V gene encodes CDR1 LNHNV and CDR2 YYDKDF (reference sequence). The CDR3 loop spans 16 amino acids. V gave up 0 bases and J gave up 7 bases; unmatched junction bases: 8. Here the CDR3 DNA reads TGTGCCACCAGCAGAGAAACCGGGACAGGGGCTGGGACCCAGTACTTC. This sequence encodes CATSRETGTGAGTQYF. Full variable domain (rest looked up from reference TRBV15 and TRBJ2-5): DAMVIQNPRYQVTQFGKPVTLSCSQTLNHNVMYWYQQKSSQAPKLLFHYYDKDFNNEADTPDNFQSRRPNTSFCFLDIRSPGLGDTAMYLCATSRETGTGAGTQYFGPGTRLLVL.

The V and J genes are TRBV5-8 and TRBJ1-1; D is ambiguous. Trimming took 2 bases from V and 3 from J, leaving 11 bases between them. The germline V gene encodes CDR1 SGHTS and CDR2 YDEGEE. This CDR3 has 14 amino acids. As DNA, the CDR3 is TGTGCCAGCAGCTTTATTGACGGTTACACTGAAGCTTTCTTT. Its protein product is CASSFIDGYTEAFF.

The chain carries TRBV25-1 and TRBJ2-3; D might be TRBD1 or TRBD2, each matching 5 bases. Germline V gene sequence: CDR1 MGHDK, CDR2 SYGVNS. The CDR3 has 14 amino acids. V was pared by 2 bases and J by 1 base, with 7 bases between. CDR3: CASSERGGTDTQYF. The DNA of the CDR3 is TGTGCCAGCAGTGAACGAGGGGGCACAGATACGCAGTATTTT.

The rearrangement uses TRBV5-4 and TRBJ1-1; no reliable D call. CDR3 size: 14 residues. CDR1 SGHNT and CDR2 YYREEE come from the germline V gene (reference sequence). The ends were cut back, 2 bases at V and 4 bases at J, with 12 bases in the middle. CDR3 bases: TGTGCCAGCAGCTTAGGTAAGCCGAGCACTGAAGCTTTCTTT. Translated: CASSLGKPSTEAFF.

This chain uses TRBV5-6 with TRBJ1-4; 9 positions agree with TRBD1. CDR3 size: 15 residues. Germline trimming cut 4 bases from V and 7 bases from J; bases unmatched to any gene: 8. Germline V lookup: CDR1 SGHDT, CDR2 YYEEEE. CDR3 DNA sequence: TGTGCCAGCAGCCCGCAGGACAGGGGAATTGAAAAACTGTTTTTT. Protein sequence: CASSPQDRGIEKLFF.

The gene calls are TRBV25-1 and TRBJ1-2, with TRBD1 identical over 7 bases. The germline V gene has CDR1 MGHDK and CDR2 SYGVNS. The CDR3 consists of 15 residues. V dropped 6 bases and J dropped 3; count of bases not matched to a gene: 10. This CDR3 is CASSPEAGGDYGYTF. Written as DNA, the CDR3 is TGTGCCAGCAGCCCCGAGGCAGGGGGGGACTATGGCTACACCTTC.

The V gene is TRBV29-1, the J gene TRBJ2-1; possible D gene TRBD2, 6 bases. This CDR3 comprises 19 residues. The V end was cut by 3 bases, the J end by 5 bases, with 29 bases between. Germline V gene data show CDR1 as SQVTM and CDR2 as ANQGSEA. The CDR3 region has the DNA TGCAGCGTTGATCCCGGGACTGGACTCTTCGGATGGGAGAACAATGAGCAGTTCTTC. Translation: CSVDPGTGLFGWENNEQFF.

This clone was recorded only once. CDR3: CSVERDTETQYF. As DNA, the CDR3 is TGCAGCGTCGAAAGGGATACGGAGACCCAGTACTTC. The rearrangement links TRBV29-1 to TRBJ2-5; D uncertain. This CDR3 has 12 amino acids. Trimming removed 6 bases at V and 5 bases at J, with 13 bases between. Germline-derived CDR1 and CDR2 are SQVTM and ANQGSEA. The whole variable domain, remainder taken from reference TRBV29-1 and TRBJ2-5, is SAVISQKPSRDICQRGTSLTIQCQVDSQVTMMFWYRQQPGQSLTLIATANQGSEATYESGFVIDKFPISRPNLTFSTLTVSNMSPEDSSIYLCSVERDTETQYFGPGTRLLVL.